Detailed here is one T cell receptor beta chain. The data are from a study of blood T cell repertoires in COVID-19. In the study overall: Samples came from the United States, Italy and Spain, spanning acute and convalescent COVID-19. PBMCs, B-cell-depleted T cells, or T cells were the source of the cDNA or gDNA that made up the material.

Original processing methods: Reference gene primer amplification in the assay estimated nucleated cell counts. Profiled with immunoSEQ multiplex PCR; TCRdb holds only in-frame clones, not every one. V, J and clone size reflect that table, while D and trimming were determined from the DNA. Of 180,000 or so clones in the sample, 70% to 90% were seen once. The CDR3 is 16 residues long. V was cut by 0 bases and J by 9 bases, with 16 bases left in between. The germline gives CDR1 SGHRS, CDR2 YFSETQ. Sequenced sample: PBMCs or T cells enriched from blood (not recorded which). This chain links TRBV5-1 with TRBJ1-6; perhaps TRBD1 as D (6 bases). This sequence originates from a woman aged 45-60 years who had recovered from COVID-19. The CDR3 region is CASSLVPGQLTSPLHF. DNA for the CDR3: TGCGCCAGCAGCTTGGTGCCGGGACAACTTACTTCACCCCTCCACTTT.